The rows below give T cell receptor beta chains drawn from one sample of a study of OX40 agonist ivuxolimab in advanced cancers. TCRdb's copy holds only in-frame clones and misses some; the assay was immunoSEQ multiplex PCR. This table holds about 79,000 clones, about 85% found once. Here the sequenced sample was CD4+ or CD8+ T cells sorted from blood, taken in a trial of the OX40 agonist ivuxolimab. The receptor set was obtained from an adult with an advanced solid tumor such as melanoma, head and neck, liver or kidney cancer. CDR3s include the opening cysteine and the closing phenylalanine or tryptophan. A D gene is named only where the DNA matches it firmly. The size field is filled for only some rows; it gives once, few, many or a size class.

D gene,clone size,J gene,V gene,CDR3 protein,CDR3 DNA
-,-,TRBJ1-1,TRBV11-3,CATATDLNTEAFF,TGTGCCACTGCGACAGATTTGAACACTGAAGCTTTCTTT
-,-,TRBJ2-1,TRBV5-6,CASSFSPVGGYNEQFF,TGTGCCAGCAGCTTTTCCCCCGTAGGGGGGTACAATGAGCAGTTCTTC
-,-,TRBJ2-1,TRBV7-2,CASSLDGDEQFF,TGTGCCAGCAGCTTAGACGGCGATGAGCAGTTCTTC
TRBD2,-,TRBJ2-7,TRBV11-3,CASSPEGPLWTSGFYEQYF,TGTGCCAGCAGCCCAGAGGGGCCTTTGTGGACTAGCGGCTTCTACGAGCAGTACTTC
-,few,TRBJ2-2,TRBV9,CASSVGIQGPGELFF,TGTGCCAGCAGCGTAGGCATCCAAGGACCCGGGGAGCTGTTTTTT
TRBD1,-,TRBJ2-5,TRBV27,CASSLGQGKETQYF,TGTGCCAGCAGTTTAGGACAGGGGAAAGAGACCCAGTACTTC
-,-,TRBJ2-1,TRBV10-3,CALRSDRNEQFF,TGTGCCCTCCGATCGGACCGCAATGAGCAGTTCTTC
TRBD1,-,TRBJ2-1,TRBV10-3,CAISEEVWEQGVYNEQFF,TGTGCCATCAGTGAGGAGGTCTGGGAACAGGGGGTTTACAATGAGCAGTTCTTC
-,-,TRBJ2-7,TRBV9,CASSVGSQSYEQYF,TGTGCCAGCAGCGTAGGAAGTCAATCCTACGAGCAGTACTTC
-,-,TRBJ2-5,TRBV10-3,CAISETGTENQETQYF,TGTGCCATCAGTGAAACCGGGACGGAGAACCAAGAGACCCAGTACTTC
TRBD1,-,TRBJ1-1,TRBV11-3,CASSKQGFPEAFF,TGTGCCAGCAGCAAACAGGGGTTTCCCGAAGCTTTCTTT
-,-,TRBJ2-7,TRBV7-9,CASSLSSEQYF,TGTGCCAGCAGCTTATCCTCCGAGCAGTACTTC
-,-,TRBJ1-5,TRBV10-3,CAISESIVGNQPQHF,TGCGCCATCAGTGAGTCGATAGTGGGCAATCAGCCCCAGCATTTT
-,-,TRBJ1-1,TRBV11-2,CASSFLKWGRSRAFF,TGTGCCAGCAGCTTTTTAAAGTGGGGAAGATCGCGAGCTTTCTTT
TRBD2,-,TRBJ2-1,TRBV7-9,CASGDLAGLNNEQFF,TGTGCCAGCGGGGATTTAGCGGGGCTCAACAATGAGCAGTTCTTC
-,few,TRBJ2-2,TRBV2,CARRTANTGELFF,TGTGCCAGGCGGACAGCGAACACCGGGGAGCTGTTTTTT
-,-,TRBJ2-7,TRBV6-5,CASSEGNEQYF,TGTGCCAGCAGTGAGGGGAACGAGCAGTACTTC
-,-,TRBJ2-7,TRBV7-9,CASRDYREDEQYF,TGTGCCAGCAGGGATTACAGGGAAGACGAGCAGTACTTC
TRBD1,-,TRBJ1-2,TRBV5-8,CASSSFGTGSYGYTF,TGTGCCAGCAGCTCCTTTGGGACAGGGAGCTATGGCTACACCTTC
TRBD2,-,TRBJ2-3,TRBV5-1,CASSLEAGETDTQYF,TGCGCCAGCAGCTTGGAGGCGGGAGAGACAGATACGCAGTATTTT
-,-,TRBJ2-3,TRBV5-1,CASRPPRGFTDTQYF,TGCGCCAGCAGACCCCCCCGGGGCTTCACAGATACGCAGTATTTT
-,once,TRBJ1-4,TRBV7-9,CASKRGGEDEKLFF,TGTGCCAGCAAAAGAGGGGGAGAAGATGAAAAACTGTTTTTT
-,-,TRBJ2-2,TRBV7-9,CASSLNTGELFF,TGTGCCAGCAGCTTAAACACCGGGGAGCTGTTTTTT
TRBD1,-,TRBJ2-5,TRBV7-2,CASSLSGGWETQYF,TGTGCCAGCAGCTTATCAGGGGGCTGGGAGACCCAGTACTTC
-,few,TRBJ2-6,TRBV4-2,CASSPPSSGANVLTF,TGTGCCAGCAGCCCCCCTAGCTCTGGGGCCAACGTCCTGACTTTC
-,-,TRBJ2-5,TRBV13,CASSLVARKETQYF,TGTGCCAGCAGCTTAGTTGCCAGGAAAGAGACCCAGTACTTC
TRBD2,medium-sized,TRBJ2-7,TRBV2,CASTPGGSYYEQYF,TGTGCCAGCACCCCGGGAGGCAGCTACTACGAGCAGTACTTC
-,-,TRBJ2-1,TRBV6-6,CASGGLGAYNEQFF,TGTGCCAGCGGGGGCTTAGGGGCCTACAATGAGCAGTTCTTC
TRBD1,-,TRBJ2-1,TRBV28,CASTLSGTGTNEQFF,TGTGCCAGCACCCTTTCCGGGACAGGGACTAATGAGCAGTTCTTC
TRBD2,once,TRBJ2-7,TRBV10-3,CAISDRTSGSYEQYF,TGTGCCATCAGTGATAGGACTAGCGGGAGTTACGAGCAGTACTTC
-,-,TRBJ2-1,TRBV14,CASSQGSYNEQFF,TGTGCCAGCAGCCAAGGCTCCTACAATGAGCAGTTCTTC
-,-,TRBJ2-7,TRBV11-3,CASSLSREDEQYF,TGTGCCAGCAGCTTATCGAGAGAGGACGAGCAGTACTTC
-,-,TRBJ2-7,TRBV9,CASSTGDSSYEQYF,TGTGCCAGCAGCACGGGGGACAGTTCCTACGAGCAGTACTTC
-,-,TRBJ2-6,TRBV7-2,CASSLDISGANVLTF,TGTGCCAGCAGCTTAGACATCTCTGGGGCCAACGTCCTGACTTTC
-,-,TRBJ2-7,TRBV4-1,CASSQAQFSAYEQYF,TGCGCCAGCAGCCAAGCACAGTTCTCCGCCTACGAGCAGTACTTC
-,-,TRBJ2-3,TRBV30,CAWSVGQGRDTQYF,TGTGCCTGGAGTGTGGGCCAGGGGAGAGATACGCAGTATTTT
-,-,TRBJ2-1,TRBV28,CASSLTSNEQFF,TGTGCCAGCAGTCTCACTAGTAATGAGCAGTTCTTC
TRBD2,-,TRBJ2-1,TRBV11-3,CASSPGTSGYNEQFF,TGTGCCAGCAGCCCCGGGACTAGCGGCTACAATGAGCAGTTCTTC
TRBD1,few,TRBJ2-3,TRBV7-2,CASSSTGGRTDTQYF,TGTGCCAGCAGCTCCACAGGGGGCCGCACAGATACGCAGTATTTT
-,-,TRBJ2-7,TRBV28,CASSPLGTRLVESYEQYF,TGTGCCAGCAGTCCTTTGGGGACCAGACTAGTGGAGTCCTACGAGCAGTACTTC
TRBD2,-,TRBJ2-7,TRBV7-7,CASSLAELAGVRYEQYF,TGTGCTAGCAGCTTAGCAGAATTAGCGGGAGTGAGGTACGAGCAGTACTTC
TRBD1,once,TRBJ1-2,TRBV7-9,CASSSYFGQGNYGYTF,TGTGCCAGCAGCTCATACTTCGGACAGGGGAACTATGGCTACACCTTC
-,-,TRBJ2-5,TRBV11-3,CASSLNGGLQETQYF,TGTGCCAGCAGCCTCAACGGGGGCCTTCAAGAGACCCAGTACTTC
TRBD2,few,TRBJ2-1,TRBV7-6,CASSLLPGTSGIGYNEQFF,TGTGCCAGCAGCCTTCTCCCCGGGACTAGCGGGATAGGGTACAATGAGCAGTTCTTC
-,-,TRBJ1-2,TRBV25-1,CASSVGGSGYTF,TGTGCCAGCAGTGTAGGAGGGAGCGGCTACACCTTC
-,-,TRBJ1-2,TRBV30,CAWSEYSSLGYTF,TGTGCCTGGAGTGAATACAGCAGCCTGGGCTACACCTTC
TRBD2,-,TRBJ2-1,TRBV11-3,CASSLSAGGVVNEQFF,TGTGCCAGCAGCTTATCGGCGGGAGGAGTTGTAAATGAGCAGTTCTTC
-,-,TRBJ2-7,TRBV30,CAWSVPLPGLYEQYF,TGTGCCTGGAGTGTACCCCTGCCAGGGTTATACGAGCAGTACTTC
TRBD2,-,TRBJ2-3,TRBV5-4,CASSYRTSGTPKSTDTQYF,TGTGCCAGCAGTTATCGGACTAGCGGGACCCCTAAAAGCACAGATACGCAGTATTTT
-,-,TRBJ2-5,TRBV14,CASSQVIGGTVRETQYF,TGTGCCAGCAGCCAAGTTATTGGGGGGACGGTCCGAGAGACCCAGTACTTC
TRBD2,-,TRBJ2-3,TRBV27,CASIPGGTSGNRSTDTQYF,TGTGCCAGCATCCCAGGGGGGACTAGCGGAAACCGGAGCACAGATACGCAGTATTTT
-,-,TRBJ1-1,TRBV28,CASSLQGTEAFF,TGTGCCAGCAGTTTACAGGGGACTGAAGCTTTCTTT
-,-,TRBJ1-1,TRBV4-3,CASSQETATREAFF,TGCGCCAGCAGCCAAGAGACTGCCACCCGGGAGGCTTTCTTT
TRBD1,-,TRBJ1-2,TRBV29-1,CSGDRGPYGYTF,TGCAGCGGCGACAGGGGACCATATGGCTACACCTTC
TRBD1,-,TRBJ2-1,TRBV15,CATSRDQGDEQFF,TGTGCCACCAGCAGAGATCAGGGGGATGAGCAGTTCTTC
TRBD2,-,TRBJ2-1,TRBV10-3,CAISPGLAGRLGSYNEQFF,TGTGCCATCAGTCCGGGACTAGCGGGACGGTTGGGATCCTACAATGAGCAGTTCTTC
-,-,TRBJ1-3,TRBV2,CASKGGLSGNTIYF,TGTGCCAGCAAAGGGGGTTTATCTGGAAACACCATATATTTT